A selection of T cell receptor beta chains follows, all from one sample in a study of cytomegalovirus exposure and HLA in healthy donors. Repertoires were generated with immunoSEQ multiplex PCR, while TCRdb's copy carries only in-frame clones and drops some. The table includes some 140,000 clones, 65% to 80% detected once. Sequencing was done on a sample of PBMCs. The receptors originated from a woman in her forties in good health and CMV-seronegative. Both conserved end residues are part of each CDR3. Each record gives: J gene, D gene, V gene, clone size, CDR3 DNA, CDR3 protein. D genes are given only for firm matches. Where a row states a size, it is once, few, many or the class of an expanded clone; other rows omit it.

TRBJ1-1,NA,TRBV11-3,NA,TGTGCCAGCAGCTTGGGGGGCGGGGGCATCAGGGCTGAAGCTTTCTTT,CASSLGGGGIRAEAFF
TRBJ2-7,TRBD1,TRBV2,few,TGTGCCAGCATGAGGGACAGTGCCTACGAGCAGTACTTC,CASMRDSAYEQYF
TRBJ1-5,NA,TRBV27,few,TGTGCCAGCAGTTTAGAGGCAGGGAACAATCAGCCCCAGCATTTT,CASSLEAGNNQPQHF
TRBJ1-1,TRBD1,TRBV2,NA,TGTGCCAGCAGCTGGACAGGGAACACTGAAGCTTTCTTT,CASSWTGNTEAFF
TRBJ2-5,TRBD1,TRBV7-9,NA,TGTGCCAGCAGCCCAGGGACAGGGGGGCTAGAGACCCAGTACTTC,CASSPGTGGLETQYF
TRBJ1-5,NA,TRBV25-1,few,TGTGCCAGCAGTGGCGAGGCAGAAGTCAATCAGCCCCAGCATTTT,CASSGEAEVNQPQHF
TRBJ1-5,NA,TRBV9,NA,TGTGCCAGCAGCGTAGGTCTTAATCAGCCCCAGCATTTT,CASSVGLNQPQHF
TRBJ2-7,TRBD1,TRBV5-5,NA,TGTGCCAGCAGCGCGACAGGGACAGGAACCTACGAGCAGTACTTC,CASSATGTGTYEQYF
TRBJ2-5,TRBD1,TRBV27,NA,TGTGCCAGCAGCCCTATTAGTCGAACCGGGACAGGGAGGGAGACCCAGTACTTC,CASSPISRTGTGRETQYF
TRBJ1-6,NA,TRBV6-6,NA,TGTGCCAGTGAGAGACCCGGGACAAGGAATTCACCCCTCCACTTT,CASERPGTRNSPLHF
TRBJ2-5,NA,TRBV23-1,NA,TGCGCCAGCAGCCCCACGGAGGGCCTCATGGGGGAGACCCAGTACTTC,CASSPTEGLMGETQYF
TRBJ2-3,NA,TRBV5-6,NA,TGTGCCAGCAGCTTGCCTGGCGGACACACAGATACGCAGTATTTT,CASSLPGGHTDTQYF
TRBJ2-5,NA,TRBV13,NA,TGTGCCAGCAGCTTAGGTCGTATAGTTCCAGAGACCCAGTACTTC,CASSLGRIVPETQYF
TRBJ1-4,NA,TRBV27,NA,TGTGCCAGCAGTTTAAGAGTTCTAGGTGAAAAACTGTTTTTT,CASSLRVLGEKLFF
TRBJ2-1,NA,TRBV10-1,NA,TGCGCCAGCAGTCCCGAGGGTGTAGGAGCATCCTACAATGAGCAGTTCTTC,CASSPEGVGASYNEQFF
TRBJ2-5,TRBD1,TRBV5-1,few,TGCGCCAGCAGCTCCGGACAGGGGCAAGAGACCCAGTACTTC,CASSSGQGQETQYF
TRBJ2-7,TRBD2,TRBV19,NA,TGTGCCAGTAGTGAAGCGGGGGCCGTCTACGAGCAGTACTTC,CASSEAGAVYEQYF